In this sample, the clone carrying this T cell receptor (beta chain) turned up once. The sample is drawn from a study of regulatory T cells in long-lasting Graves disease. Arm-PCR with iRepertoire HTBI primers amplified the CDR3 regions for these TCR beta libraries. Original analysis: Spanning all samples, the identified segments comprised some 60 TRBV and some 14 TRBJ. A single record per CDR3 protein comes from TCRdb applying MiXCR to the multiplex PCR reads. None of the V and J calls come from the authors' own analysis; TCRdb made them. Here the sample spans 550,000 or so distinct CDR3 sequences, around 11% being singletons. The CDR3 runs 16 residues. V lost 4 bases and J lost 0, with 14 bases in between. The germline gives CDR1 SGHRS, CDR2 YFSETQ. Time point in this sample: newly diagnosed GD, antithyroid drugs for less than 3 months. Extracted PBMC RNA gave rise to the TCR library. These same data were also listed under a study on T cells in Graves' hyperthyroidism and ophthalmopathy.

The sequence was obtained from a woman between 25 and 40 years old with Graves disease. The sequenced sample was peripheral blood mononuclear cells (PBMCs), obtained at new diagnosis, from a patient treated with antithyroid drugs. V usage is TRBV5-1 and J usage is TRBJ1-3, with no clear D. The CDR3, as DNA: TGCGCCAGCAGCCCCCAACCGGTCGACTCTGGAAACACCATATATTTT. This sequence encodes CASSPQPVDSGNTIYF.